What follows is one T cell receptor (beta chain) and its context. Its antigen remains unknown. These data originate in a study of response to subunit inactivated influenza vaccine. Broader study findings: The authors offered the suggestion that each seasonal influenza vaccination recruits few new T cells.

TCRdb used MiXCR to reprocess the RT-PCR reads, holding one entry per CDR3 protein. The sample contains about 530,000 distinct CDR3 sequences, approximately 12% of which appear only once. V lost 3 bases and J lost 7, with 16 bases in between. The CDR3 consists of 15 residues. The J gene is TRBJ1-5, the V gene TRBV12-3 or TRBV12-4; no clear D gene. Source: PBMCs from blood, taken on the day of vaccination. The sequence derives from a man between 50 and 59 years old who received an inactivated influenza vaccine. The CDR3 DNA reads as TGTGCCAGCAGTTTCTCCGTGGGCGACAACCAGCCCCAGCATTTT. Protein product: CASSFSVGDNQPQHF.